This T cell receptor beta chain emerged from a study of T cell responses to AZD1222 COVID-19 vaccine. Study-level findings and limits: It should be noted that donors were predominantly white British and more often female, and clonal diversity was possibly underestimated. Once two AZD1222 doses were given, Spike-specific TCR breadth and depth went up. Of the AZD1222 recipients, only 5 to 7 were seropositive at baseline.

Details on this clone: Its specificity is unknown.

Profiling relied on immunoSEQ multiplex PCR, and the TCRdb table lists in-frame clones only, not all of them. This table has 150,000 to 200,000 clones, 80% to 95% appearing once. The CDR3 runs 15 residues. Trimming cost V 4 bases and J 8 bases; bases outside gene matches: 13. Germline V gene data show CDR1 as MNHEY and CDR2 as SMNVEV (reference sequence). The sequences come from peripheral blood, collected on day 0 of AZD1222 vaccination. The origin of this receptor is an adult in good health. This chain links TRBV27 with TRBJ1-2, with 7 bases aligning to TRBD1. The DNA of the CDR3 is TGTGCCAGCAGTTCGTCAGGGGGGAGTCTAAAGGGCTACACCTTC. This translates into CASSSSGGSLKGYTF.